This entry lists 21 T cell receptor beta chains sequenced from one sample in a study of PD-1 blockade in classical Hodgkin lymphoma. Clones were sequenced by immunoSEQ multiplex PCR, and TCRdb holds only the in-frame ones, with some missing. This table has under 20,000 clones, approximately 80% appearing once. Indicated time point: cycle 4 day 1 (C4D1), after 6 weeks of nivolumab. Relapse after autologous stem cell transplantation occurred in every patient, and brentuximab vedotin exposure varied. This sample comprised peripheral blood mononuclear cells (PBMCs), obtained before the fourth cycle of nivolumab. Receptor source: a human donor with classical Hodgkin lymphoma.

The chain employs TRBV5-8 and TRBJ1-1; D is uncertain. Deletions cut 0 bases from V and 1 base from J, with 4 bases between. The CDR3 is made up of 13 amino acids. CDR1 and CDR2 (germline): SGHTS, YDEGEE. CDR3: CASSLATNTEAFF. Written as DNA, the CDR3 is TGTGCCAGCAGCTTGGCCACGAACACTGAAGCTTTCTTT.

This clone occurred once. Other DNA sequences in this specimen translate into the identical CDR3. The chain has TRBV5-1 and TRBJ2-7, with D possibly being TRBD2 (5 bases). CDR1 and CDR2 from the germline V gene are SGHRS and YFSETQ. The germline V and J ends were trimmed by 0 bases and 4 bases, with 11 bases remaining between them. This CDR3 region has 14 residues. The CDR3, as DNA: TGCGCCAGCAGCTTGGTATTGGACTCTTACGAGCAGTACTTC. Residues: CASSLVLDSYEQYF.

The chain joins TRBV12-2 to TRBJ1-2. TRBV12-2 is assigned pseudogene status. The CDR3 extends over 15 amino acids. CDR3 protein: CASRKPRRGEGGYTF. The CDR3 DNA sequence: TGTGCAAGTCGCAAACCCCGTCGGGGCGAAGGTGGCTACACCTTC.

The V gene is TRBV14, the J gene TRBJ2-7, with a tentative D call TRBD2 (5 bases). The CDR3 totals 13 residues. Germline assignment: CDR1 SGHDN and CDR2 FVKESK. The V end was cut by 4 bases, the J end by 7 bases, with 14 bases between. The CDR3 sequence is CASSRASFSEQYF. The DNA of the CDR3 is TGTGCCAGCAGCCGGGCTAGCTTTAGTGAGCAGTACTTC.

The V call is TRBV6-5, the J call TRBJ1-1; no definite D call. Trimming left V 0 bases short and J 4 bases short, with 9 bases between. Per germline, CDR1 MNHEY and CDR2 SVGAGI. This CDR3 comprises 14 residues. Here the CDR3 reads CASSYSEGGTEAFF. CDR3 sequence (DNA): TGTGCCAGCAGTTACTCGGAGGGTGGCACTGAAGCTTTCTTT.

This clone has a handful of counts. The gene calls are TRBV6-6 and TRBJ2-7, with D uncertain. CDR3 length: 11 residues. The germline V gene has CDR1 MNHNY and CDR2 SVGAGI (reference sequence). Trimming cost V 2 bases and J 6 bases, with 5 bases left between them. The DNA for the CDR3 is TGTGCCAGCAGTTACCGCGGCGAGCAGTACTTC. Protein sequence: CASSYRGEQYF.

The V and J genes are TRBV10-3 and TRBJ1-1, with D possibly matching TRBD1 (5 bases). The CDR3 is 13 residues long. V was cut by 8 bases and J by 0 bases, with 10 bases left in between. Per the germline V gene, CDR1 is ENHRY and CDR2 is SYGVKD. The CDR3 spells CAIRQGMNTEAFF. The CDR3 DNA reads TGTGCCATCCGGCAGGGAATGAACACTGAAGCTTTCTTT.

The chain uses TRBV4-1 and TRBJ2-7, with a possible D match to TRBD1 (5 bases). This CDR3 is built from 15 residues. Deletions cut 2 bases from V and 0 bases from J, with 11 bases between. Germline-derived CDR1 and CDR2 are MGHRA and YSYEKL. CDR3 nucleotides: TGCGCCAGCAGCCAACCCCGACAGTACTCCTACGAGCAGTACTTC. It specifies CASSQPRQYSYEQYF.

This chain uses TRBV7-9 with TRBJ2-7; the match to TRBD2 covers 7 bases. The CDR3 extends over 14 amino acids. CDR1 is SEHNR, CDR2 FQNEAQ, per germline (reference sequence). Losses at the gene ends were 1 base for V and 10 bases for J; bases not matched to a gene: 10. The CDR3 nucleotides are TGTGCCAGCAGCTTAGTACTAGCGCGGGAGTCCCAGTACTTC. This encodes CASSLVLARESQYF. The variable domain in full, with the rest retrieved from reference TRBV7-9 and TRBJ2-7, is DTGVSQNPRHKITKRGQNVTFRCDPISEHNRLYWYRQTLGQGPEFLTYFQNEAQLEKSRLLSDRFSAERPKGSFSTLEIQRTEQGDSAMYLCASSLVLARESQYFGPGTRLTVT.

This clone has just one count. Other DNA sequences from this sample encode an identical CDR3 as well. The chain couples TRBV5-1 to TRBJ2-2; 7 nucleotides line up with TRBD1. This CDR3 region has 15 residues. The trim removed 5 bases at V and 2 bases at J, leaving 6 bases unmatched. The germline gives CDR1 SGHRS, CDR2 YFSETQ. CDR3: CASSLNRGNTGELFF. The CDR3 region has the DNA TGCGCCAGCAGTTTAAACAGGGGAAACACCGGGGAGCTGTTTTTT.

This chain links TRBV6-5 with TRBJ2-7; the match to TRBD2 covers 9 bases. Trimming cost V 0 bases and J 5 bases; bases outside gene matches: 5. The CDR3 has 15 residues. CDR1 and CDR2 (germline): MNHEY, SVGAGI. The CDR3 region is CASSYSSLAGNEQYF. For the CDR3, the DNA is TGTGCCAGCAGTTACTCGTCCCTAGCGGGGAACGAGCAGTACTTC.

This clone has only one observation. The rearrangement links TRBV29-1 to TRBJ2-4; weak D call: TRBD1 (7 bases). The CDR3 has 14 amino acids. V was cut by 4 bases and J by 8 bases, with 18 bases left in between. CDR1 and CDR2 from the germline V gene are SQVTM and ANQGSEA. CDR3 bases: TGCAGCGTTGCATCAGGGGGGCGAGGGGACATTCAGTACTTC. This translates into CSVASGGRGDIQYF.

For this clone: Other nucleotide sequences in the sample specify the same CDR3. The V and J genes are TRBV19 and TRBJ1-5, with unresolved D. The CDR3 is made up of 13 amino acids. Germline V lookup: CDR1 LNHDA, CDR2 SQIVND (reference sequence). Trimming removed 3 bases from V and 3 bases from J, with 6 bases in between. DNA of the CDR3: TGTGCCAGTAGTATCTCTTCCAATCAGCCCCAGCATTTT. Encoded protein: CASSISSNQPQHF.

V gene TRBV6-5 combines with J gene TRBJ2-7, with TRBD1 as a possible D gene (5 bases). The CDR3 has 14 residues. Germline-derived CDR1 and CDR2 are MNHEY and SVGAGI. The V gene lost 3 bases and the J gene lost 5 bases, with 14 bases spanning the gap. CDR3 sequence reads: CASSYGAGYHEQYF. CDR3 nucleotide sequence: TGTGCCAGCAGTTATGGGGCAGGGTACCACGAGCAGTACTTC.

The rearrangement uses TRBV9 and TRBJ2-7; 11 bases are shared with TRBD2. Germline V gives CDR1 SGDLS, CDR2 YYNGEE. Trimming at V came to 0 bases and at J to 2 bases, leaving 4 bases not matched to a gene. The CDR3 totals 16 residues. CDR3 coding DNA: TGTGCCAGCAGCGTAGGGCTAGCGGGGGGCGCCTACGAGCAGTACTTC. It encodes CASSVGLAGGAYEQYF.

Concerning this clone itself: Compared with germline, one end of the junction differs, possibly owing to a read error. Here the CDR3 reads CASSYESSGRASLF. The CDR3 nucleotides are TGTGCCAGCAGTTACGAGAGTAGCGGGAGGGCATCTCTCTTC. The chain couples TRBV6-6 to TRBJ2-1, with 11 positions matching TRBD2. The CDR3 totals 14 residues. Germline lookup yields CDR1 MNHNY and CDR2 SVGAGI (reference sequence).

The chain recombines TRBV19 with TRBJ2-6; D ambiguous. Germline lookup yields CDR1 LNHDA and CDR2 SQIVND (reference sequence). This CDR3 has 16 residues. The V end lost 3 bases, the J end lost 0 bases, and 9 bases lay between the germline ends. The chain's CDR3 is CASSILTVSGANVLTF. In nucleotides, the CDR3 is TGTGCCAGTAGTATTCTGACGGTCTCTGGGGCCAACGTCCTGACTTTC.

The CDR3 DNA follows: TGTGCCAGCAGTGAGGCGGAAACCGGGGAGCTGTTTTTT. It yields the protein CASSEAETGELFF. This rearrangement joins TRBV6-4 to TRBJ2-2; D call uncertain. The CDR3 length is 13 residues. V dropped 3 bases and J dropped 5 bases, with 7 bases sitting between them. Germline CDR1 and CDR2: MRHNA and SNTAGT.

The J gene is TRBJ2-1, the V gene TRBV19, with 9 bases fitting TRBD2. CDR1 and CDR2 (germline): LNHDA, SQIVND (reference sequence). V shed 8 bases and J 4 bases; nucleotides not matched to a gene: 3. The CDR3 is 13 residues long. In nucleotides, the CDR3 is TGTGCCAGTGGTCTAGCGGGATACAATGAGCAGTTCTTC. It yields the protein CASGLAGYNEQFF.

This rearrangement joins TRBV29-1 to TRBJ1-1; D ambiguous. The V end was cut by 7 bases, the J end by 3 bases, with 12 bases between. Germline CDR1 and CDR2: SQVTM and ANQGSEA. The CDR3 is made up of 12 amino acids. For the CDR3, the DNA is TGCAGCGGCTGCCCGGGAGACACTGAAGCTTTCTTT. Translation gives CSGCPGDTEAFF.

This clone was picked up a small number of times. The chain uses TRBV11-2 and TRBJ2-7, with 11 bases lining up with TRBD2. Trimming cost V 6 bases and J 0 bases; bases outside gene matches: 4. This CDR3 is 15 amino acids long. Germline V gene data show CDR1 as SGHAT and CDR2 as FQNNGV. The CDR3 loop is CASSQTSGISYEQYF. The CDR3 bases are TGTGCCAGCAGTCAGACTAGCGGGATCTCCTACGAGCAGTACTTC.